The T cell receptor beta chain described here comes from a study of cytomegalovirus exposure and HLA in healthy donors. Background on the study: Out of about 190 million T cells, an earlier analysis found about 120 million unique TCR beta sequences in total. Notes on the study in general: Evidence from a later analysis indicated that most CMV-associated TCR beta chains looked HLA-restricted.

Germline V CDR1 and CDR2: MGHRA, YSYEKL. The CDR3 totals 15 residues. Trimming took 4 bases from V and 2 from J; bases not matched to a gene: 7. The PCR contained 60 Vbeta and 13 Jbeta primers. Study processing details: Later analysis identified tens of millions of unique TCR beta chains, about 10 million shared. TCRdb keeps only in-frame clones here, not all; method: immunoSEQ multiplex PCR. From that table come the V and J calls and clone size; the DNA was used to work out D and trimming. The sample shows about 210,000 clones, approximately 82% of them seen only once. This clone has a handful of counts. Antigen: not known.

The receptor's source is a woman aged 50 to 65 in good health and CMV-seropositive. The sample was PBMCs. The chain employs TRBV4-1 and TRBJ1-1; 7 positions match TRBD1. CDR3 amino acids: CASSLVRDSNTEAFF. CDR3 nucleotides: TGCGCCAGCAGCCTCGTACGGGACAGCAACACTGAAGCTTTCTTT.